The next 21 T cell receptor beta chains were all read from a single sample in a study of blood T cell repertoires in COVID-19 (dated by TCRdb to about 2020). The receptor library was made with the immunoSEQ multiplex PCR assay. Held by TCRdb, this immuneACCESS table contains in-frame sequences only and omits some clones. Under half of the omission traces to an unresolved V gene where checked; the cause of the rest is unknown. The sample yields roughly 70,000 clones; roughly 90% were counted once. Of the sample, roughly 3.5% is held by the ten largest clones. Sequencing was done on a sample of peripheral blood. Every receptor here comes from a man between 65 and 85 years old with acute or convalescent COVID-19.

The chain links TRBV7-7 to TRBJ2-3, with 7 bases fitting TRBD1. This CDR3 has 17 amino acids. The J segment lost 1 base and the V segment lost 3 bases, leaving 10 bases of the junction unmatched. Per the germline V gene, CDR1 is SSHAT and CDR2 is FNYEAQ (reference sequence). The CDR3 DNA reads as TGTGCCAGCAGCTTGGGGGAGACAGGGTTTGGCACAGATACGCAGTATTTT. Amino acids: CASSLGETGFGTDTQYF.

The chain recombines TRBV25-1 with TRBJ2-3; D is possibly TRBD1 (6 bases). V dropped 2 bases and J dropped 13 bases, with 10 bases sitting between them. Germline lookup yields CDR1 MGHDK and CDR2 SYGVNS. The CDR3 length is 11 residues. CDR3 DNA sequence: TGTGCCAGCAGTGAAGGGGGCAGGGAGTATTTT. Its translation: CASSEGGREYF.

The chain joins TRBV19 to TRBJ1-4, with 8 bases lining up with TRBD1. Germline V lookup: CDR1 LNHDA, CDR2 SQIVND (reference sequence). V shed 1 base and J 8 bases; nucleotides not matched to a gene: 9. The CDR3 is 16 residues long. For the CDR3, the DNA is TGTGCCAGTAGTATAGGAGACAGGGGATATGGCGAAAAACTGTTTTTT. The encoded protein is CASSIGDRGYGEKLFF.

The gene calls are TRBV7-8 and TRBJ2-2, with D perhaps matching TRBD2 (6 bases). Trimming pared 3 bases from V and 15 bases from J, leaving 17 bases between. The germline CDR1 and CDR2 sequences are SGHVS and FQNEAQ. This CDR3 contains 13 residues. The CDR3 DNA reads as TGTGCCAGCAGCTTTGGGTTTCGGGGGTGGTTGTTTTTT. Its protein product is CASSFGFRGWLFF.

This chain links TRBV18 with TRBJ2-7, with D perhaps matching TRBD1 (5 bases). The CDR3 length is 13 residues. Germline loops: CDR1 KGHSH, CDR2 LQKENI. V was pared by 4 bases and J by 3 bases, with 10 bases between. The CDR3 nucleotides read TGTGCCAGCTCACTTACTGACAGCTACGAGCAGTACTTC. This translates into CASSLTDSYEQYF.

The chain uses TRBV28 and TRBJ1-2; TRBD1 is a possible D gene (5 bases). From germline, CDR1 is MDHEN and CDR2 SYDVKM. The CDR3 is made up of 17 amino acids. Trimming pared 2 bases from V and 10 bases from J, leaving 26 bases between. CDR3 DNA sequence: TGTGCCAGCAGTTTACCCGGACACTTGTTTACAGGTTCCGCCTACACCTTC. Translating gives CASSLPGHLFTGSAYTF.

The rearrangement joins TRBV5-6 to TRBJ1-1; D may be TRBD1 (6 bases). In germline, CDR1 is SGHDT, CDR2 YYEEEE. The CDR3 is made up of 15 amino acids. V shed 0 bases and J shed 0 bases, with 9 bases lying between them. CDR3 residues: CASSLGAGVNTEAFF. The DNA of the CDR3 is TGTGCCAGCAGCTTGGGAGCAGGGGTGAACACTGAAGCTTTCTTT.

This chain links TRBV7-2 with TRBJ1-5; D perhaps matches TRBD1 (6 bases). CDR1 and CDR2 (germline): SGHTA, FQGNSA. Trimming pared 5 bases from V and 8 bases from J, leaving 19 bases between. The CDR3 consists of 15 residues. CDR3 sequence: CASSQQGRGEKPQHF. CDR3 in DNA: TGTGCCAGCAGCCAACAGGGTAGAGGGGAGAAGCCCCAGCATTTT. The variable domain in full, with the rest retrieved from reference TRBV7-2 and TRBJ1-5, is GAGVSQSPSNKVTEKGKDVELRCDPISGHTALYWYRQSLGQGLEFLIYFQGNSAPDKSGLPSDRFSAERTGGSVSTLTIQRTQQEDSAVYLCASSQQGRGEKPQHFGDGTRLSIL.

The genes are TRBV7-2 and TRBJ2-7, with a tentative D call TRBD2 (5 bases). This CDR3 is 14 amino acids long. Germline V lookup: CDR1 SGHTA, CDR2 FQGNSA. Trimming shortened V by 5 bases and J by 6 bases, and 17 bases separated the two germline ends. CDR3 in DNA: TGTGCCAGCAGCCCGCGTCACTCGGGGTTCGAGCAGTACTTC. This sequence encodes CASSPRHSGFEQYF.

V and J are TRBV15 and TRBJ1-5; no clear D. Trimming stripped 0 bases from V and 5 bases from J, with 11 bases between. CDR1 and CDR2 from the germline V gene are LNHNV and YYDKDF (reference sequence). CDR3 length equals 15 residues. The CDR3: CATSRDQARYQPQHF. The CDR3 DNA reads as TGTGCCACCAGCAGAGACCAGGCTCGTTATCAGCCCCAGCATTTT.

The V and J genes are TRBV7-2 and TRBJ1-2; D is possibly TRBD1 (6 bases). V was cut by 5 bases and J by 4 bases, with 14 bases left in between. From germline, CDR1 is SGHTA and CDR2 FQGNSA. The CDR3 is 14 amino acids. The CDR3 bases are TGTGCCAGCAGCCAAGCAGGGGTGGCCTATGGCTACACCTTC. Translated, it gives CASSQAGVAYGYTF.

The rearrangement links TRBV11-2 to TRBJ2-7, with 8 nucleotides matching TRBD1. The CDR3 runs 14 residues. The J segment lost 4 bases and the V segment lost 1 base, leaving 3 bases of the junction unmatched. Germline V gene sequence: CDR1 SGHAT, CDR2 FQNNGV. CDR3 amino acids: CASSLGTGNYEQYF. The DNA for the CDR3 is TGTGCCAGCAGCTTAGGGACAGGGAATTACGAGCAGTACTTC.

CDR3 region: CASSLGDNTDTQYF. The CDR3 coding sequence is TGCGCCAGCAGCTTGGGGGACAACACAGATACGCAGTATTTT. The V call is TRBV5-1, the J call TRBJ2-3, with a weak D call TRBD1 (6 bases). The germline V and J ends were trimmed by 0 bases and 2 bases, with 7 bases remaining between them. Germline CDR1 and CDR2: SGHRS and YFSETQ. This CDR3 region has 14 residues.

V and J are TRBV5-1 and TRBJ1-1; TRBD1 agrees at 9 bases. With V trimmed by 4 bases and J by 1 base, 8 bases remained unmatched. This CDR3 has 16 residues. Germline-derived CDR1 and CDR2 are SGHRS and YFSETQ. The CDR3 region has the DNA TGCGCCAGCAGCAACACAGGGGGCTACGGGAACACTGAAGCTTTCTTT. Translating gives CASSNTGGYGNTEAFF.

The CDR3 sequence: CASSYRTAPNSPLHF. The CDR3 coding sequence is TGTGCCAGCAGCTACCGGACAGCGCCAAATTCACCCCTCCACTTT. The chain is built from TRBV5-8 and TRBJ1-6, with a weak D call TRBD1 (6 bases). Germline V gene sequence: CDR1 SGHTS, CDR2 YDEGEE. This CDR3 contains 15 residues. The V end lost 3 bases, the J end lost 7 bases, and 14 bases lay between the germline ends.

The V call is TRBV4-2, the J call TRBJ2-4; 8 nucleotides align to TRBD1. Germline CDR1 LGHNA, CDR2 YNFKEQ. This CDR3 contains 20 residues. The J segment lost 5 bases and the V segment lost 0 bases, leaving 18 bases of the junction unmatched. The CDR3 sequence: CASSQETPSWTGSIQNIQYF. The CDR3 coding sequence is TGTGCCAGCAGCCAAGAAACCCCTTCTTGGACAGGGTCGATCCAAAACATTCAGTACTTC.

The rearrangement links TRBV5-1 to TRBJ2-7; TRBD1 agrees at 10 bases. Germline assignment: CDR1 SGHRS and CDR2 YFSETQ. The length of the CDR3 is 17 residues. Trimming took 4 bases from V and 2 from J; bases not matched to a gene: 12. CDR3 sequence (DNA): TGCGCCAGCAGCCTCGAAGCCGGACAGGGGGTTCCCTACGAGCAGTACTTC. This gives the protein CASSLEAGQGVPYEQYF. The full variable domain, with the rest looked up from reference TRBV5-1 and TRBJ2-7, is KAGVTQTPRYLIKTRGQQVTLSCSPISGHRSVSWYQQTPGQGLQFLFEYFSETQRNKGNFPGRFSGRQFSNSRSEMNVSTLELGDSALYLCASSLEAGQGVPYEQYFGPGTRLTVT.

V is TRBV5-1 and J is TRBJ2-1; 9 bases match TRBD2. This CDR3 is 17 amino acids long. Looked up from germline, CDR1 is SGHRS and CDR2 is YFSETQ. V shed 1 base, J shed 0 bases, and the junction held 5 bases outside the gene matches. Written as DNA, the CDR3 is TGCGCCAGCAGCTTGTCGCGGGGGGGTAGCTCCTACAATGAGCAGTTCTTC. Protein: CASSLSRGGSSYNEQFF.

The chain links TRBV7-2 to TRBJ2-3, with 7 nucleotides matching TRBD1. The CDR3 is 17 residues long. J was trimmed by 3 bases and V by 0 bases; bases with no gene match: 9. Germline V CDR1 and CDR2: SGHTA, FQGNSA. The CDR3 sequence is CASSLAATGYGTDTQYF. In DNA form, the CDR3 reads TGTGCCAGCAGCTTAGCAGCGACAGGGTATGGGACAGATACGCAGTATTTT.

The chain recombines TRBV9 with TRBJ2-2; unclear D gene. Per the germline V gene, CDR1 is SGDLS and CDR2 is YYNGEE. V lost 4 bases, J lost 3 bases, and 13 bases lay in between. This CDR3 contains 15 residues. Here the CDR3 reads CASSPNPRDTGELFF. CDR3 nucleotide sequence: TGTGCCAGCAGCCCCAATCCCCGGGACACCGGGGAGCTGTTTTTT.

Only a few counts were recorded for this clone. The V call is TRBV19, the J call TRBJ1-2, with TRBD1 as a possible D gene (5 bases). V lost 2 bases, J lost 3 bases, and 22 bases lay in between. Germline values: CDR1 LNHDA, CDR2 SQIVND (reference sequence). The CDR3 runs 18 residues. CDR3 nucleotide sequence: TGTGCCAGTAGTATACTAGGAGTGGCAGGGCGGTTGGACTATGGCTACACCTTC. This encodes CASSILGVAGRLDYGYTF.